The clone carrying this T cell receptor (beta chain) was observed a few times. Assay: immunoSEQ multiplex PCR; the TCRdb copy retains only in-frame clones and omits some. This sample has 90,000 to 100,000 clones; roughly 95% occur once, and the top ten carry around 2%. The sample belongs to a study of OX40 agonist ivuxolimab in advanced cancers. The origin of this receptor is an adult with an advanced solid tumor such as melanoma, head and neck, liver or kidney cancer. Material: CD4+ or CD8+ T cells sorted from blood, obtained in a trial of the OX40 agonist ivuxolimab.

As DNA, the CDR3 is TGTGCCAGCAGTGAGTTAGCCCCCAATCAGCCCCAGCATTTT. Its translation: CASSELAPNQPQHF. The chain is built from TRBV6-5 and TRBJ1-5; D remains unclear. Germline V gives CDR1 MNHEY, CDR2 SVGAGI. The CDR3 is 14 residues long. Trimming shortened V by 5 bases and J by 3 bases, and 11 bases separated the two germline ends.